A selection of T cell receptor beta chains follows, all from one sample in a study of blood T cell repertoires in COVID-19. Libraries were prepared by immunoSEQ multiplex PCR; TCRdb keeps only in-frame clonotypes and omits some of them. Seen here are under 75,000 clones, around 84% observed once, and the top ten hold 7.2%. The sample consisted of peripheral blood. The source of these receptors is a man between 60 and 75 years old with acute or convalescent COVID-19. Each CDR3 is given with its conserved first and last residue. The D gene is left open where the match is weak. Clone size is given for some rows only: seen once, a few or many times, or a class if the clone is expanded.

D,size,J,V,DNA,CDR3
-,-,TRBJ2-3,TRBV12-3/TRBV12-4,TGTGCCAGCAGTCTCCTAAATACGCAGTATTTT,CASSLLNTQYF
TRBD1,-,TRBJ2-3,TRBV2,TGTGCCAGCAGTGAAAATGGGGGACAGGGTACAGATACGCAGTATTTT,CASSENGGQGTDTQYF
TRBD1,-,TRBJ2-1,TRBV5-5,TGTGCCAGCAGCTCCGGGACAGGGAGGAATGAGCAGTTCTTC,CASSSGTGRNEQFF
-,-,TRBJ2-5,TRBV24-1,TGTGCCACCAGTGGGTTTCGAGGTTCAGAGACCCAGTACTTC,CATSGFRGSETQYF
TRBD1,few,TRBJ1-5,TRBV27,TGTGCCAGCAGTCCCGCAAACAGGGGCGATAATCAGCCCCAGCATTTT,CASSPANRGDNQPQHF
-,-,TRBJ2-3,TRBV4-1,TGCGCCAGCAGCCAAGGGGGGGGCGGGGCTAGCACAGATACGCAGTATTTT,CASSQGGGGASTDTQYF
-,once,TRBJ1-4,TRBV12-5,TGTGCTAGTGGTCCAAGAACAGGGCGTCCTAATGAAAAACTGTTTTTT,CASGPRTGRPNEKLFF
TRBD1,-,TRBJ2-7,TRBV9,TGTGCCAGCAGCCCAACTCCGGGACAGGGCTACGAGCAGTACTTC,CASSPTPGQGYEQYF
TRBD1,-,TRBJ2-2,TRBV27,TGTGCCAGCAGTTCGAGACAGGGGGCTTGGACCGGGGAGCTGTTTTTT,CASSSRQGAWTGELFF
-,-,TRBJ1-2,TRBV9,TGTGCCAGCAGCGTAGGGGGGGTTCCCAACTATGGCTACACCTTC,CASSVGGVPNYGYTF
-,-,TRBJ2-2,TRBV5-4,TGTGCCAGCAATCGCGGAGGTCCGAACACCGGGGAGCTGTTTTTT,CASNRGGPNTGELFF
-,few,TRBJ2-5,TRBV10-1,TGCGCCAGCAGTGAGGAACGGGGGACGGAGACCCAGTACTTC,CASSEERGTETQYF
-,-,TRBJ2-1,TRBV3-1/TRBV3-2,TGTGCCAGCAGCCTCTCTAAGGGGGACGATGAGCAGTTCTTC,CASSLSKGDDEQFF
TRBD2,-,TRBJ2-1,TRBV7-3,TGTGCCAGCAGCCCCTTCGGGGGGTCCCAGTTCTTC,CASSPFGGSQFF
TRBD1,once,TRBJ1-4,TRBV4-1,TGCGCCAGCAGCTTGACAGGGATCACGACTAATGAAAAACTGTTTTTT,CASSLTGITTNEKLFF
TRBD1,-,TRBJ1-5,TRBV28,TGTGCCAGCAGTCGCGGGACAGGGGGAAGCAATCAGCCCCAGCATTTT,CASSRGTGGSNQPQHF
TRBD1,few,TRBJ2-7,TRBV5-6,TGTGCCAGCAGCTTCCGGGACAGGGTGGGCGAGCAGTACTTC,CASSFRDRVGEQYF
TRBD1,-,TRBJ1-5,TRBV3-1/TRBV3-2,TGTGCCAGCAGCCAAAATTTAGACAGGGATCAGCCCCAGCATTTT,CASSQNLDRDQPQHF
-,-,TRBJ1-2,TRBV3-1/TRBV3-2,TGTGCCAGCAGCCAACGGGTTGGCGGCTACACCTTC,CASSQRVGGYTF
TRBD2,-,TRBJ2-5,TRBV9,TGTGCCAGCAGCGTAGATCGAGCGGGGGGCTGGGAGACCCAGTACTTC,CASSVDRAGGWETQYF
-,-,TRBJ2-7,TRBV3-1/TRBV3-2,TGTGCCAGCAGCCCCAGGGGATCCTCCTACGAGCAGTACTTC,CASSPRGSSYEQYF
-,-,TRBJ2-2,TRBV18,TGTGCCAGCTCACAGGACACTACGAACACCGGGGAGCTGTTTTTT,CASSQDTTNTGELFF